Listed below are T cell receptor beta chains from one sample, sequenced in a study of blood T cell repertoires in COVID-19. The repertoire was sequenced with immunoSEQ multiplex PCR; TCRdb's copy has only in-frame clones and lacks some. The sample has about 240,000 clones, just under 85% seen once. The sequenced material came from peripheral blood. The receptors come from a man aged 50 or older with acute or convalescent COVID-19. Both conserved end residues are part of each CDR3. A D gene is named only where the DNA matches it firmly. Size tells how often a clone was seen (once, few, many) or the class of an expanded clone, and some rows leave it out.

clone_size d_call j_call v_call cdr3_aa cdr3_nt
. TRBD2 TRBJ2-1 TRBV11-3 CASSTASGGYNEQFF TGTGCCAGCAGCACGGCTAGCGGGGGATACAATGAGCAGTTCTTC
. TRBD1 TRBJ2-5 TRBV5-1 CASSLTLTGWETQYF TGCGCCAGCAGCTTGACCCTGACAGGGTGGGAGACCCAGTACTTC
. TRBD1 TRBJ2-1 TRBV28 CASSFPRQGNNEQFF TGTGCCAGCAGTTTTCCCCGACAGGGAAACAATGAGCAGTTCTTC
few TRBD1 TRBJ1-2 TRBV9 CASSADRDGYTF TGTGCCAGCAGCGCCGACAGGGATGGCTACACCTTC
. TRBD1 TRBJ2-1 TRBV12-5 CASGLRTGYEQFF TGTGCTAGTGGTTTGAGGACAGGCTACGAGCAGTTCTTC
few . TRBJ2-7 TRBV27 CASSLGQTYEQYF TGTGCCAGCAGTTTAGGGCAGACCTACGAGCAGTACTTC
. . TRBJ2-7 TRBV11-2 CASSPQGYEQYF TGTGCCAGCAGCCCCCAGGGGTACGAGCAGTACTTC
. . TRBJ1-1 TRBV5-5 CASSLGRNTEAFF TGTGCCAGCAGCTTGGGGAGAAACACTGAAGCTTTCTTT
. TRBD1 TRBJ1-3 TRBV28 CASSFQGVSGNTIYF TGTGCCAGCAGTTTCCAGGGGGTCTCTGGAAACACCATATATTTT
. . TRBJ1-3 TRBV5-1 CASSLVAGGNTIYF TGCGCCAGCAGCTTGGTTGCAGGGGGAAACACCATATATTTT
once . TRBJ2-7 TRBV11-2 CASSWDSSYEQYF TGTGCCAGCAGTTGGGACTCCTCCTACGAGCAGTACTTC
few . TRBJ2-1 TRBV6-5 CASSPAGEGEQFF TGTGCCAGCAGCCCCGCAGGGGAGGGTGAGCAGTTCTTC
. . TRBJ2-7 TRBV5-4 CASSGKGVYEQYF TGTGCCAGCAGCGGAAAAGGGGTCTACGAGCAGTACTTC
. . TRBJ2-5 TRBV9 CASSVATSPNRGNLDQYF TGTGCCAGCAGCGTAGCTACGAGTCCGAATAGGGGGAATCTGGACCAGTACTTC
once . TRBJ1-3 TRBV9 CASSVGGFGNTIYF TGTGCCAGCAGCGTAGGAGGGTTTGGAAACACCATATATTTT
few TRBD1 TRBJ1-2 TRBV6-5 CASSSLDRGGYGYTF TGTGCCAGCAGTTCCCTGGACAGGGGCGGCTATGGCTACACCTTC
. . TRBJ1-2 TRBV7-2 CASSLVFQGIYGYTF TGTGCCAGCAGCTTAGTTTTTCAGGGGATCTATGGCTACACCTTC
. . TRBJ2-1 TRBV24-1 CATRAQGGLYNEQFF TGTGCCACTAGGGCTCAGGGGGGATTGTACAATGAGCAGTTCTTC
. . TRBJ1-2 TRBV6-1 CASSEEDYYGYTF TGTGCCAGCAGTGAAGAAGACTACTATGGCTACACCTTC
. . TRBJ2-7 TRBV19 CATRISATAYEQYF TGTGCCACCAGGATTTCCGCGACAGCATACGAGCAGTACTTC
. . TRBJ2-3 TRBV7-2 CASSRPGRTDTQYF TGTGCCAGCAGTCGCCCGGGGAGGACAGATACGCAGTATTTT
few TRBD2 TRBJ2-3 TRBV30 CAWASGGPDTQYF TGTGCCTGGGCGAGCGGGGGGCCAGATACGCAGTATTTT
. . TRBJ2-5 TRBV19 CATGDSAKETQYF TGTGCCACCGGGGACTCAGCCAAAGAGACCCAGTACTTC
. TRBD1 TRBJ2-2 TRBV28 CASSSSDRGPGELFF TGTGCCAGCAGTTCTTCAGACAGGGGCCCCGGGGAGCTGTTTTTT
few . TRBJ2-7 TRBV28 CASIRGSEQYF TGTGCCAGCATACGGGGTAGCGAGCAGTACTTC
. TRBD2 TRBJ2-3 TRBV5-1 CASSLLGLDVPDTQYF TGCGCCAGCAGCTTGCTAGGACTAGACGTCCCCGATACGCAGTATTTT
. TRBD2 TRBJ2-7 TRBV28 CASRPYGGSLPYEQYF TGTGCCAGCAGACCATACGGGGGGTCGCTTCCCTACGAGCAGTACTTC
once TRBD1 TRBJ1-5 TRBV15 CATSTDRGGQPQHF TGTGCCACCAGCACCGACAGGGGCGGTCAGCCCCAGCATTTT
. . TRBJ2-7 TRBV28 CASIGRYEQYF TGTGCCAGCATTGGGCGCTACGAGCAGTACTTC
. TRBD1 TRBJ2-1 TRBV11-2 CASSLSGTGPYNEQFF TGTGCCAGCAGCTTATCCGGGACAGGGCCGTACAATGAGCAGTTCTTC
. . TRBJ2-5 TRBV3-1/TRBV3-2 CASSDSPDWLQETQYF TGTGCCAGCAGCGACTCTCCGGACTGGCTACAAGAGACCCAGTACTTC
. . TRBJ2-5 TRBV10-1 CASSVRQGIQETQYF TGCGCCAGCAGTGTTCGCCAGGGAATACAAGAGACCCAGTACTTC
. . TRBJ2-2 TRBV6-5 CASRRENTGELFF TGTGCCAGCCGACGGGAGAACACCGGGGAGCTGTTTTTT
. . TRBJ2-5 TRBV2 CASSDANSRQETQYF TGTGCCAGCAGTGATGCGAACAGTCGACAAGAGACCCAGTACTTC
few . TRBJ1-2 TRBV5-8 CASSFPRAGYTF TGTGCCAGCAGCTTTCCCAGGGCCGGCTACACCTTC